The 2 T cell receptor beta chains reported below all come from one sample, sequenced in a study of T cell responses to AZD1222 COVID-19 vaccine. Profiling relied on immunoSEQ multiplex PCR, and the TCRdb table lists in-frame clones only, not all of them. The data hold about 68,000 clones, with roughly 90% observed a single time. The specimen comprised peripheral blood, sampled on day 0 of AZD1222 vaccination. The receptors here all came from an adult in good health.

The chain links TRBV28 to TRBJ1-5, with D uncertain. This CDR3 is built from 13 residues. Germline V gives CDR1 MDHEN, CDR2 SYDVKM. The V and J ends lost 7 bases and 1 base respectively, with 8 bases between them. The CDR3 region is CASIGASNQPQHF. CDR3 DNA: TGTGCCAGCATCGGTGCCAGCAATCAGCCCCAGCATTTT. The entire variable domain, with the rest obtained from reference TRBV28 and TRBJ1-5, is as follows: DVKVTQSSRYLVKRTGEKVFLECVQDMDHENMFWYRQDPGLGLRLIYFSYDVKMKEKGDIPEGYSVSREKKERFSLILESASTNQTSMYLCASIGASNQPQHFGDGTRLSIL.

DNA of the CDR3: TGTGCCAGCAGCCAAGCTGGGACTGTCAGATACAACAATGAGCAGTTCTTC. It translates to CASSQAGTVRYNNEQFF. The chain combines TRBV3-1 (or the pseudogene TRBV3-2) with TRBJ2-1, with D perhaps matching TRBD2 (6 bases). The V end was cut by 1 base, the J end by 5 bases, with 18 bases between. CDR3 length: 17 amino acids. Germline CDR1 is LGHDT and CDR2 is YNNKEL (reference sequence).